A selection of T cell receptor beta chains follows, all from one sample in a study of identifying expanded T cells in peripheral blood. Some clones are missing from TCRdb's copy, which holds only in-frame ones; the method was immunoSEQ multiplex PCR. Of around 78,000 clones detected, almost 85% appear once; the ten largest clones hold about 17%. Material for sequencing was blood. Receptor source: a person aged 18-70 years in good health. Both conserved end residues are part of each CDR3. Fields, in order: J gene, D gene, clone size, V gene, CDR3 protein, CDR3 DNA. D genes are given only for firm matches. Rows give clone size only sometimes, using once, few, many, or a class for an expanded clone.

TRBJ1-5 | . | . | TRBV7-8 | CASSPPGVGRNQPQHF | TGTGCCAGCAGCCCCCCAGGCGTGGGGCGTAATCAGCCCCAGCATTTT
TRBJ2-7 | . | . | TRBV6-5 | CASTPGGGTLEQYF | TGTGCCAGCACTCCCGGGGGCGGAACACTCGAGCAGTACTTC
TRBJ2-7 | TRBD2 | . | TRBV6-7 | CASSSSGDPLLDEQYF | TGTGCCAGCAGTTCTAGCGGAGATCCGCTTCTCGACGAGCAGTACTTC
TRBJ2-2 | TRBD2 | . | TRBV19 | CASSIAGGGTGELFF | TGTGCCAGTAGTATAGCGGGGGGTGGCACCGGGGAGCTGTTTTTT
TRBJ2-5 | TRBD1 | . | TRBV19 | CASGAAGRDRGLETQYF | TGTGCCAGTGGGGCGGCCGGGAGGGACAGGGGGCTGGAGACCCAGTACTTC
TRBJ2-3 | . | . | TRBV5-4 | CASSLGVSADTQYF | TGTGCCAGCAGCTTGGGAGTGAGCGCAGATACGCAGTATTTT
TRBJ2-7 | TRBD2 | . | TRBV7-2 | CASSPGGASYEQYF | TGTGCCAGCAGCCCGGGAGGGGCCTCCTACGAGCAGTACTTC
TRBJ2-1 | . | . | TRBV5-1 | CASSLALARGYNEQFF | TGCGCCAGCAGCTTGGCCCTAGCGAGGGGGTACAATGAGCAGTTCTTC
TRBJ2-3 | . | . | TRBV9 | CASSVDGGPTDTQYF | TGTGCCAGCAGCGTAGACGGGGGGCCCACAGATACGCAGTATTTT
TRBJ2-7 | . | few | TRBV7-8 | CASSFRTAYEQYF | TGTGCCAGCAGCTTCCGGACCGCCTACGAGCAGTACTTC
TRBJ2-1 | TRBD1 | . | TRBV30 | CAWSVTGGTGEQFF | TGTGCCTGGAGTGTGACAGGGGGTACGGGTGAGCAGTTCTTC
TRBJ1-4 | . | . | TRBV28 | CASSLLTVGVTNEKLFF | TGTGCCAGCAGTTTATTGACAGTGGGTGTAACTAATGAAAAACTGTTTTTT
TRBJ2-1 | . | . | TRBV20-1 | CSAMRLNEQFF | TGCAGTGCTATGAGGCTCAATGAGCAGTTCTTC
TRBJ1-5 | . | . | TRBV6-4 | CASRGIPGLWGSNQPQHF | TGTGCCAGCAGGGGGATCCCGGGCCTATGGGGGAGCAATCAGCCCCAGCATTTT
TRBJ2-2 | . | . | TRBV7-8 | CASSLVVGGELFF | TGTGCCAGCAGCTTAGTAGTGGGGGGGGAGCTGTTTTTT
TRBJ1-1 | . | once | TRBV16 | CASSQSEGPNTEAFF | TGTGCCAGCAGCCAATCCGAGGGCCCGAACACTGAAGCTTTCTTT
TRBJ2-3 | . | . | TRBV19 | CASSMRASTDTQYF | TGTGCCAGTAGTATGAGAGCTAGCACAGATACGCAGTATTTT
TRBJ2-7 | TRBD2 | large | TRBV18 | CASSPSSYGTSVSYEQYF | TGTGCCAGCTCACCATCCTCCTATGGAACTAGCGTGTCCTACGAGCAGTACTTC
TRBJ2-1 | . | . | TRBV9 | CASSVPTQYNEQFF | TGTGCCAGCAGCGTACCGACCCAATACAATGAGCAGTTCTTC
TRBJ1-2 | . | . | TRBV2 | CASLKSREDGYTF | TGTGCCAGCCTGAAATCCAGGGAGGATGGCTACACCTTC
TRBJ1-1 | . | once | TRBV20-1 | CSARRDEAFF | TGCAGTGCTAGGCGGGACGAAGCTTTCTTT
TRBJ2-7 | . | . | TRBV11-3 | CASSSGRYGEQYF | TGTGCCAGCAGCTCCGGCCGCTACGGCGAGCAGTACTTC
TRBJ2-7 | TRBD2 | once | TRBV28 | CASSSATSGRLYEQYF | TGTGCCAGCAGTTCCGCGACTAGCGGGAGACTCTACGAGCAGTACTTC
TRBJ2-7 | TRBD1 | . | TRBV5-6 | CASSFYGTGGEYEQYF | TGTGCCAGCAGCTTCTACGGGACAGGGGGAGAATACGAGCAGTACTTC
TRBJ1-5 | . | . | TRBV4-2 | CASSLQGVINQPQHF | TGTGCCAGCAGCCTACAGGGTGTTATCAATCAGCCCCAGCATTTT
TRBJ2-1 | . | . | TRBV27 | CASSFWQGTSYNEQFF | TGTGCCAGCAGTTTTTGGCAGGGCACCTCCTACAATGAGCAGTTCTTC
TRBJ1-1 | TRBD1 | . | TRBV5-1 | CASSLLTIQTGTGGAGTEAFF | TGCGCCAGCAGCCTGCTCACGATTCAAACCGGGACAGGGGGCGCGGGCACTGAAGCTTTCTTT
TRBJ2-1 | TRBD2 | . | TRBV28 | CASSLLGLAGVEQFF | TGTGCCAGCAGTTTACTCGGACTAGCGGGAGTTGAGCAGTTCTTC
TRBJ2-1 | . | few | TRBV5-4 | CASSGGRPIIYNEQFF | TGTGCCAGCAGCGGGGGCCGTCCAATTATCTACAATGAGCAGTTCTTC
TRBJ1-2 | . | . | TRBV6-1 | CASGENYGYTF | TGTGCCAGCGGGGAGAACTATGGCTACACCTTC
TRBJ2-7 | TRBD1 | . | TRBV10-2 | CASRAGTDLYEQYF | TGCGCCAGCAGAGCCGGGACAGATTTATACGAGCAGTACTTC
TRBJ2-1 | . | once | TRBV10-3 | CAISSQGPYNEQFF | TGTGCCATCAGTTCCCAGGGCCCATACAATGAGCAGTTCTTC
TRBJ2-3 | . | . | TRBV9 | CASSVVETAGDTQYF | TGTGCCAGCAGCGTAGTTGAGACGGCCGGAGATACGCAGTATTTT
TRBJ1-2 | . | . | TRBV2 | CASSEAGGLYGYTF | TGTGCCAGCAGTGAGGCGGGCGGCCTCTATGGCTACACCTTC
TRBJ2-7 | . | . | TRBV12-2 | CASRRHEDRGFRYEQYF | TGTGCAAGTCGCCGCCACGAGGACAGGGGGTTCCGATACGAGCAGTACTTC
TRBJ1-1 | . | . | TRBV27 | CASSLYRDTEAFF | TGTGCCAGCAGTCTTTACAGGGACACTGAAGCTTTCTTT
TRBJ1-1 | . | . | TRBV11-2 | CASSLESGSTEAFF | TGTGCCAGCAGCTTAGAAAGTGGGAGCACTGAAGCTTTCTTT
TRBJ2-5 | . | . | TRBV20-1 | CSPHVQETQYF | TGCAGTCCACATGTACAAGAGACCCAGTACTTC
TRBJ2-2 | TRBD1 | . | TRBV9 | CASSVATGSGELFF | TGTGCCAGCAGCGTAGCGACAGGGTCCGGGGAGCTGTTTTTT
TRBJ2-4 | . | . | TRBV28 | CASRAPGRTFIDIQYF | TGTGCCAGCCGGGCGCCGGGACGGACCTTTATTGACATTCAGTACTTC
TRBJ1-2 | TRBD1 | . | TRBV4-1 | CASSHLRGTGNYGYTF | TGCGCCAGCAGCCATCTACGAGGGACAGGGAACTATGGCTACACCTTC
TRBJ2-1 | . | . | TRBV28 | CASSLFTLRGGNEQFF | TGTGCCAGCAGTTTATTCACCCTTAGGGGGGGCAATGAGCAGTTCTTC
TRBJ2-5 | . | . | TRBV10-3 | CAISDSRGEETQYF | TGTGCCATCAGTGATTCCCGAGGGGAAGAGACCCAGTACTTC
TRBJ2-1 | . | . | TRBV5-1 | CASSLVGSLNNEQFF | TGCGCCAGCAGCTTGGTCGGGAGTCTGAACAATGAGCAGTTCTTC